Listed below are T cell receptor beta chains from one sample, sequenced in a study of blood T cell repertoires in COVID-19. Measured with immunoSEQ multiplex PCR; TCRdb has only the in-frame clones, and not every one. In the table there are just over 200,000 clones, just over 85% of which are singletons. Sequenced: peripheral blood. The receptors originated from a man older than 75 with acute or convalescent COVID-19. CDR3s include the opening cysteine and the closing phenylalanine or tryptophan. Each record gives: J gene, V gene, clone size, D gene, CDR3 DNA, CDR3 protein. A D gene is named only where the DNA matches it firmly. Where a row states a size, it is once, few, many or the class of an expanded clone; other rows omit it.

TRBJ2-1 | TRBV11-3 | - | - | TGTGCCAGCAGCTTCCACTACAATGAGCAGTTCTTC | CASSFHYNEQFF
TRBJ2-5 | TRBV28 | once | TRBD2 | TGTGCCAGCAGGCGGCTAGCGGGAGGCGGTCGAGAGACCCAGTACTTC | CASRRLAGGGRETQYF
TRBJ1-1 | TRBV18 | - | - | TGTGCCAGCTCACCGAACGGTTTGGACACTGAAGCTTTCTTT | CASSPNGLDTEAFF
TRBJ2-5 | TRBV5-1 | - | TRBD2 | TGCGCCAGCAGCGTCCAAGGACTAGCAGCGTACCAAGAGACCCAGTACTTC | CASSVQGLAAYQETQYF
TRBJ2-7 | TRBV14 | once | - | TGTGCCAGCAGCCAAACAACGTACGAGCAGTACTTC | CASSQTTYEQYF
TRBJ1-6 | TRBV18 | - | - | TGTGCCAGCTCACCGTCGGATTGGGCTTCACCCCTCCACTTT | CASSPSDWASPLHF
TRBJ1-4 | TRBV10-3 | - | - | TGTGCCATCAGTGGTGCAGGCAATGAAAAACTGTTTTTT | CAISGAGNEKLFF
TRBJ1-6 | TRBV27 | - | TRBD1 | TGTGCCAGCAGTTTGGCTCCGGGGACAGGTGCAGGACCCCTCCACTTT | CASSLAPGTGAGPLHF
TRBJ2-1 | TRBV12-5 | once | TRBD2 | TGTGCTAGTGGGCCTCGGGGTCGGGACCGGACTAGTAATGAGCAGTTCTTC | CASGPRGRDRTSNEQFF
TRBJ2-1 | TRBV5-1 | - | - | TGCGCCAGCAGTGCTAGCAGCTCCTACAATGAGCAGTTCTTC | CASSASSSYNEQFF
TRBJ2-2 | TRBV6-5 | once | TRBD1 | TGTGCCAGCAGCCTACAGTGGACAGGGACCGGGGAGCTGTTTTTT | CASSLQWTGTGELFF
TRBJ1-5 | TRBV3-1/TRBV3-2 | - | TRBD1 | TGTGCCAGCAGCCTTGGACAGGGGAATCAGCCCCAGCATTTT | CASSLGQGNQPQHF
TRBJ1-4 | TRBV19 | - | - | TGTGCCAGTAGTATGGGCACACCCGTCCGGCTGTTTTTT | CASSMGTPVRLFF
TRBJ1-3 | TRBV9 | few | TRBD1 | TGTGCCAGCAGCTTCGGGACAGGAGATGGAAACACCATATATTTT | CASSFGTGDGNTIYF
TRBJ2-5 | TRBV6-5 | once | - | TGTGCCAGTACCAGCGGGCCGACCCAGTACTTC | CASTSGPTQYF
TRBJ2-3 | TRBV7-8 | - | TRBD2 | TGTGCCAGCAGCTTACTTAGCGGGAGGGCCTTACGGGATACGCAGTATTTT | CASSLLSGRALRDTQYF
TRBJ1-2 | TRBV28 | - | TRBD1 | TGTGCCAGCAGTCGGACAGGGGGTTGGAACTATGGCTACACCTTC | CASSRTGGWNYGYTF
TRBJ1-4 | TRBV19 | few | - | TGTGCCAGTAGTCAACAGGGCGAAAAACTGTTTTTT | CASSQQGEKLFF
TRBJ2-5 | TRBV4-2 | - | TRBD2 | TGTGCCAGCAGCCAATTGACGGGAGGGAGGGAGACCCAGTACTTC | CASSQLTGGRETQYF
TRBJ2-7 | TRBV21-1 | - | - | TGTGCCAGCACCGGACTAGCGGGGCCCTCCTACGAGCAGTACTTC | CASTGLAGPSYEQYF
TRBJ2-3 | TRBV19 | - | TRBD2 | TGTGCCAGTAGTCTACGGGAGGGGACAGATACGCAGTATTTT | CASSLREGTDTQYF
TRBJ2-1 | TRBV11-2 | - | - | TGTGCCAGCAGCTTAGGGCTAGCTGGTGAGCAGTTCTTC | CASSLGLAGEQFF
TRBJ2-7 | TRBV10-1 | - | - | TGCGCCAGCAGTGAGGCTAGCCACGAGCAGTACTTC | CASSEASHEQYF
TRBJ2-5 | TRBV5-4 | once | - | TGTGCCAGCAGCGGACTACCCCAAGAGACCCAGTACTTC | CASSGLPQETQYF
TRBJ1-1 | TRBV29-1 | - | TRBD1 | TGCAGCGCCGACAGGGGCACTGAAGCTTTCTTT | CSADRGTEAFF
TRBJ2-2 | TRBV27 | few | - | TGTGCCAGCAGTTTGTCAGGGTACCCTACACAGAACACCGGGGAGCTGTTTTTT | CASSLSGYPTQNTGELFF
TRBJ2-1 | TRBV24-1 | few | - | TGTGCCACCAGTGATCCCACCCATAGCTCCTACAATGAGCAGTTCTTC | CATSDPTHSSYNEQFF
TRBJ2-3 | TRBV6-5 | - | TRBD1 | TGTGCCAGCAAAACAGGGGTTCAGGCAGATACGCAGTATTTT | CASKTGVQADTQYF
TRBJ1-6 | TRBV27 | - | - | TGTGCCAGCAGCCAGGGGTGGTATAATTCACCCCTCCACTTT | CASSQGWYNSPLHF
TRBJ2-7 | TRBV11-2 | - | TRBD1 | TGTGCCAGCAGCGCCGGGTTCGGCAGGGGGCCACCCTACGAGCAGTACTTC | CASSAGFGRGPPYEQYF
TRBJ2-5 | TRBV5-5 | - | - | TGTGCCAGCAGCTCGACAGTGGGGCTTGGGGAGACCCAGTACTTC | CASSSTVGLGETQYF
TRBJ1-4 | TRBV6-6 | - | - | TGTGCCAGCAGTTTCCGGGCCCAGGGAACTAATGAAAAACTGTTTTTT | CASSFRAQGTNEKLFF
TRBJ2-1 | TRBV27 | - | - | TGTGCCAGCAGTACCAGGTCACAGGCGAGCTCCTACAATGAGCAGTTCTTC | CASSTRSQASSYNEQFF
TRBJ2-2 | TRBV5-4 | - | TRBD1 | TGTGCCAGCAGCTTGGGGAACCGGGTCCGACAGGGGTTCGGCACCGGGGAGCTGTTTTTT | CASSLGNRVRQGFGTGELFF
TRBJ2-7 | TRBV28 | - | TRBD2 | TGTGCCAGCAGTCCAGCGCGGACTAGCGGGGGAACCTACGAGCAGTACTTC | CASSPARTSGGTYEQYF
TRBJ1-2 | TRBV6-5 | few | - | TGTGCCAGCAGTTACTCGCCAGGAAACTATGGCTACACCTTC | CASSYSPGNYGYTF
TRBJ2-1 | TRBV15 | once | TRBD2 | TGTGCCACCAGCCCCCCGAGGGGGGCTAGCGGGAGGGTTAGCTCCTACAATGAGCAGTTCTTC | CATSPPRGASGRVSSYNEQFF
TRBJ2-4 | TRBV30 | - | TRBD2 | TGTGCCTGGAGCGAAGGGACTAGCGTCATTCAGTACTTC | CAWSEGTSVIQYF
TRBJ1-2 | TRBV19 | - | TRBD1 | TGTGCCGCCTCCGACAGGGTTAACTATGGCTACACCTTC | CAASDRVNYGYTF
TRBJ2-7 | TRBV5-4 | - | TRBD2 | TGTGCCAGCAGCCACTCAACTAGCGGGATATACGAGCAGTACTTC | CASSHSTSGIYEQYF
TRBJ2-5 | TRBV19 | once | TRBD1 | TGTGCCAGTAGTCCCTGGACAGGGGGCCCGGAGACCCAGTACTTC | CASSPWTGGPETQYF
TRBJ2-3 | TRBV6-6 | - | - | TGTGCCAGCAGTTACTCGAGCGCGAGCACAGATACGCAGTATTTT | CASSYSSASTDTQYF
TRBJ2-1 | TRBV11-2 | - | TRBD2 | TGTGCCAGCAGCAGACTAGCGGGAGGGATCTACAATGAGCAGTTCTTC | CASSRLAGGIYNEQFF
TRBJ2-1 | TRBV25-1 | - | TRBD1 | TGTGCCAGCAGTGGTACCGGGACAGGGGCGTACAATGAGCAGTTCTTC | CASSGTGTGAYNEQFF
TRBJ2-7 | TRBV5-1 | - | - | TGCGCCAGCAGCTTGCTAGCCATGGGGGAGCAGTACTTC | CASSLLAMGEQYF
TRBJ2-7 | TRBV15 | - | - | TGTGCCACCTCTGCAGGGATGACTAGCTCCTACGAGCAGTACTTC | CATSAGMTSSYEQYF
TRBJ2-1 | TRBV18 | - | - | TGTGCCAGCTCACCACCGAGCGGAGGGAGCTCCTACAATGAGCAGTTCTTC | CASSPPSGGSSYNEQFF
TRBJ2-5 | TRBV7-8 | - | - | TGTGCCAGCAGCTTATTGGGCCCGCGAGAGACCCAGTACTTC | CASSLLGPRETQYF
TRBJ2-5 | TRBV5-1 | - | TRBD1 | TGCGCCAGCAGCTTGGTTGTGACAGGGGGCCGTGAGACCCAGTACTTC | CASSLVVTGGRETQYF
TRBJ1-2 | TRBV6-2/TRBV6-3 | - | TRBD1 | TGTGCCAGCAGTCGACGGGACAGCAACTATGGCTACACCTTC | CASSRRDSNYGYTF
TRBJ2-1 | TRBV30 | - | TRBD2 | TGTGCCTGGAGTCGACTAGCGGGAGATTACAATGAGCAGTTCTTC | CAWSRLAGDYNEQFF
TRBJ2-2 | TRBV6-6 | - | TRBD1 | TGTGCCAGCAGTTCCGACAGGGATCGAACCGGGGAGCTGTTTTTT | CASSSDRDRTGELFF
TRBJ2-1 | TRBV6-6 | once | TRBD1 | TGTGCCAGCAGTTATACCCGGGACAGAGAGCAGTTCTTC | CASSYTRDREQFF
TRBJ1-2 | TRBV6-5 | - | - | TGTGCCAGCAGTTCCTACGGTCTTCATGGCTACACCTTC | CASSSYGLHGYTF
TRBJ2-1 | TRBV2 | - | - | TGTGCCAGCACCAATAAGGGTCCGGGGTACAATGAGCAGTTCTTC | CASTNKGPGYNEQFF
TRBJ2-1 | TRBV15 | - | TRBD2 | TGTGCCACCAGCAGAGATCGTCCCCTAGCGGGAGGGCTTAGTCATGAGCAGTTCTTC | CATSRDRPLAGGLSHEQFF
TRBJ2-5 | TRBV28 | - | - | TGTGCCAGCAGGTCAACCGGGTCCCCCGTTCAAGAGACCCAGTACTTC | CASRSTGSPVQETQYF